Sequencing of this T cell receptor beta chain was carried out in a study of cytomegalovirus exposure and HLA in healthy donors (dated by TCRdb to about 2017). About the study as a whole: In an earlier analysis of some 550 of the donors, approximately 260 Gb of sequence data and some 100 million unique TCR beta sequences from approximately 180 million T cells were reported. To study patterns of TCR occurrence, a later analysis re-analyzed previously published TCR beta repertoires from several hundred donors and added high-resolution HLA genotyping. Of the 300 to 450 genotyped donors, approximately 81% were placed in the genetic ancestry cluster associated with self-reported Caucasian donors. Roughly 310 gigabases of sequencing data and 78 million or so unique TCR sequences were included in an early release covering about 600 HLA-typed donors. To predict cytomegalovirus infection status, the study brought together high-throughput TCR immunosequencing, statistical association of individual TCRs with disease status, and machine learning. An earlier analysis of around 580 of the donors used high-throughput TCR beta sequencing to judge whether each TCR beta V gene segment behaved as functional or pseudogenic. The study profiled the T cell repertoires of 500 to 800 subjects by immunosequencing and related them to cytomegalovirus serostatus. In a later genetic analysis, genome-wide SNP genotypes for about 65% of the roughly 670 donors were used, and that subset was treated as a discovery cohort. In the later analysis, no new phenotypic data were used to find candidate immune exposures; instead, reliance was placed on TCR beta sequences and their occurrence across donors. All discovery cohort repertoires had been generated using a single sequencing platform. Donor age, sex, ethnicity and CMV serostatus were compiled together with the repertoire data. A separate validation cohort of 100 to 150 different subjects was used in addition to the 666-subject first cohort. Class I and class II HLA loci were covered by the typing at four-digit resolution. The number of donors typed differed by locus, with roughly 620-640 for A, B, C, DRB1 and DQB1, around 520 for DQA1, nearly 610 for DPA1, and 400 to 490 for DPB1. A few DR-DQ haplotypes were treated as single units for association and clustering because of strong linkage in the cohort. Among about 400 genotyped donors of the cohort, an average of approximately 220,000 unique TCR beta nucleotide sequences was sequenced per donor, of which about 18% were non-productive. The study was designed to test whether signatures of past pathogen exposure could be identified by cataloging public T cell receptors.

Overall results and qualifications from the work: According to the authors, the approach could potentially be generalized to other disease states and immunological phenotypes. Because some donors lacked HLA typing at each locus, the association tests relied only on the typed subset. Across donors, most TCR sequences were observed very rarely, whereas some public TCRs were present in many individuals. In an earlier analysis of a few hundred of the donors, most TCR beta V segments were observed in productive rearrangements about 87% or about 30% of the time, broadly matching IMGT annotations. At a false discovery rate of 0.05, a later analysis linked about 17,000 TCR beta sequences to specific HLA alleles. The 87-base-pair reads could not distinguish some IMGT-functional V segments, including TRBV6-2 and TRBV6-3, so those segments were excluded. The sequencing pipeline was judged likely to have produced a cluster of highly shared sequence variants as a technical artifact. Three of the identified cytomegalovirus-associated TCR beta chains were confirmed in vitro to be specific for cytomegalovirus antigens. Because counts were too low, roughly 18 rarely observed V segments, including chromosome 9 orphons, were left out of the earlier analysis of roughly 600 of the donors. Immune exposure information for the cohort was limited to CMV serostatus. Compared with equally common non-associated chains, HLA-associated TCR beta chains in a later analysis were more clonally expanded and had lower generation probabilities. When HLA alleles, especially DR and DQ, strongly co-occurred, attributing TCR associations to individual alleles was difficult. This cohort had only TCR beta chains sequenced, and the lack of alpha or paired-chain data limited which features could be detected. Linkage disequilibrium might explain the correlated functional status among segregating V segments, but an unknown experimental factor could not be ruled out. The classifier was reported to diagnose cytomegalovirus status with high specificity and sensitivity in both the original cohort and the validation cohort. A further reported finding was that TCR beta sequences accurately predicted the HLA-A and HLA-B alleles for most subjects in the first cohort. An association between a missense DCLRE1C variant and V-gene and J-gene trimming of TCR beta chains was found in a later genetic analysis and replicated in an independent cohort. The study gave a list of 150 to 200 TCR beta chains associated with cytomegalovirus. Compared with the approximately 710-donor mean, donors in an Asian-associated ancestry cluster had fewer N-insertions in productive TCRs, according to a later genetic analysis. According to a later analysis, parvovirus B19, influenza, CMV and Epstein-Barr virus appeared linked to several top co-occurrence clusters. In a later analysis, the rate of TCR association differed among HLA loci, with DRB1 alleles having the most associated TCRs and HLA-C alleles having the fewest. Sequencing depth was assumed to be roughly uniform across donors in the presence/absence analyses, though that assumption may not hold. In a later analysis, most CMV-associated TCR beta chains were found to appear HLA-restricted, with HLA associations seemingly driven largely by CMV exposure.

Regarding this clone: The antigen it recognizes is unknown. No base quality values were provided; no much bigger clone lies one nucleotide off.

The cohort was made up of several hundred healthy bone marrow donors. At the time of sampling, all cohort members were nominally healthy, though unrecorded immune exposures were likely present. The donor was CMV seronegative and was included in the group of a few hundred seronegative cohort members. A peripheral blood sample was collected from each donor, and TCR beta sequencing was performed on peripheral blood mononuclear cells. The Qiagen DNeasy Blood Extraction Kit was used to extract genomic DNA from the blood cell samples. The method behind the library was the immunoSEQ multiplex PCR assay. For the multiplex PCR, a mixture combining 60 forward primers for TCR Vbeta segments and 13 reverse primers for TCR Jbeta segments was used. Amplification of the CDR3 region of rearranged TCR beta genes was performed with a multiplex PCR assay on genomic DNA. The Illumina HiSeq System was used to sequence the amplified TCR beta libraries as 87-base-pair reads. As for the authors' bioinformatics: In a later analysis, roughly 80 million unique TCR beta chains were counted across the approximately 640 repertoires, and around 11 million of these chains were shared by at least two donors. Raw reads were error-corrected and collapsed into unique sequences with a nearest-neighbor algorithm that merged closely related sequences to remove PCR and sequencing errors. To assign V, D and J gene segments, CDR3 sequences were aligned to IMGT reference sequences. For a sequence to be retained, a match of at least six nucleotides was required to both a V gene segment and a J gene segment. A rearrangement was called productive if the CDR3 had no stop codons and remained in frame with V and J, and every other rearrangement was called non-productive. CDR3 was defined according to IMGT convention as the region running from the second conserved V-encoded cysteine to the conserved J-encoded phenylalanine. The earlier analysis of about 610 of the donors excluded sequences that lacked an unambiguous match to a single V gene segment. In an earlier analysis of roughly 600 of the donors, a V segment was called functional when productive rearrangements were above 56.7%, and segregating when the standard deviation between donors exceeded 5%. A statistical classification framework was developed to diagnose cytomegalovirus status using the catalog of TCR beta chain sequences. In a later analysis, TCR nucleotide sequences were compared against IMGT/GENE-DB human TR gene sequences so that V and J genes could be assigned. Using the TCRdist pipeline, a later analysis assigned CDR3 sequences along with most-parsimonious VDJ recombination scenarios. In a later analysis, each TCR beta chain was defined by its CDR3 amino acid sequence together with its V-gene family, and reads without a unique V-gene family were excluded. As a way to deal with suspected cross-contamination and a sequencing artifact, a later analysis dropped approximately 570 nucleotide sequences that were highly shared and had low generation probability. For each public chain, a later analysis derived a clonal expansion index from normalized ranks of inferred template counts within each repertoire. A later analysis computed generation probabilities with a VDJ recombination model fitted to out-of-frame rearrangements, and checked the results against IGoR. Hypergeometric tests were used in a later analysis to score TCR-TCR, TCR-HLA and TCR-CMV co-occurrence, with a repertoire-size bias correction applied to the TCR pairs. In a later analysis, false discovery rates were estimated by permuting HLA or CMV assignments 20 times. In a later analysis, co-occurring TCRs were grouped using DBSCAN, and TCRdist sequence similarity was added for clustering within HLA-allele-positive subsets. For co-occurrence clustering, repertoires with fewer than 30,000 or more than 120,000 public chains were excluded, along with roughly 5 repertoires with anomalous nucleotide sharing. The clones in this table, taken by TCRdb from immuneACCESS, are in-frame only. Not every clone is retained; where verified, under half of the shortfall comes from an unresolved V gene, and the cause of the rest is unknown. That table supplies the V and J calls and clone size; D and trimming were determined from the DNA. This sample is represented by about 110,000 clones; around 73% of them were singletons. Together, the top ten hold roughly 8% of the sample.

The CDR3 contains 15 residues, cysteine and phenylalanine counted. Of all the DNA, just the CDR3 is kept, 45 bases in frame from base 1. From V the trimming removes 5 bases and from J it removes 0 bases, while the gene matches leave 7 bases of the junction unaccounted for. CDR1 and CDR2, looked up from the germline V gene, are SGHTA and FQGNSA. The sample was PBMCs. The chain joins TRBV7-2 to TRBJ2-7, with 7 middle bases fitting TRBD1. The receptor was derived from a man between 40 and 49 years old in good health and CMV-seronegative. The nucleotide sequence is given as TGTGCCAGCAGCCGACAGGGACAAAGCTCCTACGAGCAGTACTTC. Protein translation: CASSRQGQSSYEQYF.